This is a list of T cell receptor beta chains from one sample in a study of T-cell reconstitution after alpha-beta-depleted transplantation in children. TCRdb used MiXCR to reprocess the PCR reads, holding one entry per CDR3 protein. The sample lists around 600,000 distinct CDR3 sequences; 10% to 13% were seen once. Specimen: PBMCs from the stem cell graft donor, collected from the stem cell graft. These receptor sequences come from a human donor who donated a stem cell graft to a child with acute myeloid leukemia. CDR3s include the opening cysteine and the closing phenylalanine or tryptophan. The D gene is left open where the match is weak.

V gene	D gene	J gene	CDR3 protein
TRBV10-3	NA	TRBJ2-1	CAISESSVTYNEQFF
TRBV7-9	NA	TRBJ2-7	CASSPPAAYEQYF
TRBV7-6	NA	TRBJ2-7	CASSSGGDRPYEQYF
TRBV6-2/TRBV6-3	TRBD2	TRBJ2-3	CASRVAGSPDTQYF
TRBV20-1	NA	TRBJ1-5	CSARQGLWNQPQHF
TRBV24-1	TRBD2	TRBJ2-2	CATRSPGLAGGTGELFF
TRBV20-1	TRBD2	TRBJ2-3	CSARLGTSGSDTQYF
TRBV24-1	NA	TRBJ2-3	CATSDPTLGDTQYF
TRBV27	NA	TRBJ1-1	CASNMQGRNTEAFF
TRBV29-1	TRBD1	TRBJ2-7	CSVEDRGDEQYF
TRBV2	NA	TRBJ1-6	CASSEERVDSPLHF
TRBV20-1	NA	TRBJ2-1	CSASVQPLGSSYNEQFF
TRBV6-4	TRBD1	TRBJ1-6	CASSWDSYNSPLHF
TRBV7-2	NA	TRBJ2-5	CASSLGPLGGRRETQYF
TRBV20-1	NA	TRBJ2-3	CSAPPLRTDTQYF
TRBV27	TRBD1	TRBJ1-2	CASRTGGVYGYTF
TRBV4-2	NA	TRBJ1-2	CARGPGPTQGYTF
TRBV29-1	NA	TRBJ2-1	CSVEPGAGEQFF
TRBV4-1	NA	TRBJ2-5	CASSQGKRTQETQYF
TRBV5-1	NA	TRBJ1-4	CASSGAARDGEKLFF
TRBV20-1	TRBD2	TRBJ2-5	CSATWALAGGGETQYF
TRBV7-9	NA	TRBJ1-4	CASSLSGRAANEKLFF
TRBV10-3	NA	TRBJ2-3	CAISGDTSATDTQYF
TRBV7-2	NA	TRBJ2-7	CASSLGAGNREQYF
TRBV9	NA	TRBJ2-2	CASSVVADTGELFF
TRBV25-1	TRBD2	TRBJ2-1	CASRGVAGDFSNEQFF
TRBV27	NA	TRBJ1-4	CASSLIGGEKLFF
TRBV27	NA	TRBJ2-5	CASSSGMDQETQYF
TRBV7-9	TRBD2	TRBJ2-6	CASHRERGSGANVLTF
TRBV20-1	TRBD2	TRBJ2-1	CSARVRLAGGNEQFF
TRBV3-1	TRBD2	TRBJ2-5	CASSQRLAGVPGQETQYF
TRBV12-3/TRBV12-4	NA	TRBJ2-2	CASSLTSGRNTGELFF
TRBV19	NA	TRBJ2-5	CASRSSGWGLQETQYF
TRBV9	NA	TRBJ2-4	CASSPGFENIQYF
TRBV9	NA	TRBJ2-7	CASSVGRGGEQYF
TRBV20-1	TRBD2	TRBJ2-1	CSAISGTSGTNEQFF
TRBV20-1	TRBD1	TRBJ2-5	CSANPWDRQETQYF
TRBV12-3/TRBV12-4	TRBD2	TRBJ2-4	CASSLAGRGSTPSLAKNIQYF
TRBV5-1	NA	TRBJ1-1	CASSFDSPGTQAFF
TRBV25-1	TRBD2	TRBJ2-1	CASSTPGGNEQFF
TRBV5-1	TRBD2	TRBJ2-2	CASSPQGTSNTGELFF
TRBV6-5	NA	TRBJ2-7	CASSFEGWLPSYEQYF
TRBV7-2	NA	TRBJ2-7	CASSFWAIHSYEQYF
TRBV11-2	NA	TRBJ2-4	CASSLGQGLLAKNIQYF
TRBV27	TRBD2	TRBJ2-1	CASSLLPGLAGGGDEQFF
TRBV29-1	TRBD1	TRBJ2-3	CSVVGTGAGTDTQYF
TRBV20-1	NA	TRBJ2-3	CSARLRESKSTDTQYF
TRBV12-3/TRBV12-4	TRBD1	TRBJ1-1	CASSLAQGAPGEAFF